This passage covers 7 T cell receptor beta chains from one sample sequenced in a study of blood T cell repertoires in COVID-19. This table comes from immunoSEQ multiplex PCR, and its TCRdb copy is limited to in-frame clones, with some not included. The data hold 250,000 to 300,000 clones, with 65% to 90% observed a single time. Sequenced: peripheral blood. The source of these receptors is a woman in her fifties or sixties with active or convalescent COVID-19.

V is TRBV9 and J is TRBJ1-2; possible D gene TRBD1, 6 bases. The CDR3 consists of 15 residues. Trimming shortened V by 1 base and J by 4 bases, and 14 bases separated the two germline ends. The germline V gene has CDR1 SGDLS and CDR2 YYNGEE. CDR3 sequence reads: CASSVSFGQPYGYTF. CDR3 DNA: TGTGCCAGCAGCGTATCCTTTGGACAGCCCTATGGCTACACCTTC. Looking up the rest from reference TRBV9 and TRBJ1-2 gives the full variable domain: DSGVTQTPKHLITATGQRVTLRCSPRSGDLSVYWYQQSLDQGLQFLIQYYNGEERAKGNILERFSAQQFPDLHSELNLSSLELGDSALYFCASSVSFGQPYGYTFGSGTRLTVV.

This chain connects TRBV2 to TRBJ1-6; D possibly corresponds to TRBD1 (6 bases). V shed 10 bases and J shed 7 bases, with 20 bases lying between them. Germline-derived CDR1 and CDR2 are SNHLY and FYNNEI. The CDR3 spans 15 residues. CDR3 in amino acids: CAINPAGQPNSPLHF. The DNA for the CDR3 is TGTGCCATCAACCCCGCTGGACAGCCAAATTCACCCCTCCACTTT.

This sequence joins TRBV3-1 (or the pseudogene TRBV3-2) and TRBJ2-5, with 8 bases lining up with TRBD1. This CDR3 has 18 amino acids. V gave up 0 bases and J gave up 0 bases; unmatched junction bases: 9. Germline CDR1 and CDR2: LGHDT and YNNKEL (reference sequence). In nucleotides, the CDR3 is TGTGCCAGCAGCCAAGATCGGAGGACAGGGAAACACCAAGAGACCCAGTACTTC. This sequence encodes CASSQDRRTGKHQETQYF.

This clone appeared once. The chain recombines TRBV18 with TRBJ2-1; 10 bases are shared with TRBD2. CDR3 size: 15 residues. J was trimmed by 8 bases and V by 0 bases; bases with no gene match: 4. The germline V gene encodes CDR1 KGHSH and CDR2 LQKENI. The CDR3 reads CASSPPAGGPHEQFF. As DNA, the CDR3 is TGTGCCAGCTCACCACCAGCGGGGGGGCCGCATGAGCAGTTCTTC.

The chain combines TRBV10-3 with TRBJ1-2, with no clear D. The CDR3 consists of 14 residues. The V and J ends lost 4 bases and 8 bases respectively, with 17 bases between them. Germline V gene sequence: CDR1 ENHRY, CDR2 SYGVKD. The CDR3 protein is CAISGRQASDGYTF. In DNA, the CDR3 is TGTGCCATCAGTGGAAGGCAGGCGAGTGACGGCTACACCTTC.

The chain uses TRBV2 and TRBJ2-1, with a tentative D call TRBD2 (5 bases). CDR3 size: 14 residues. The germline V gene has CDR1 SNHLY and CDR2 FYNNEI. V dropped 7 bases and J dropped 0 bases, with 10 bases sitting between them. The CDR3 here is CASNLGSSYNEQFF. The CDR3 bases are TGTGCCAGCAACTTAGGGAGCTCCTACAATGAGCAGTTCTTC. The variable domain in full, with the rest retrieved from reference TRBV2 and TRBJ2-1, is EPEVTQTPSHQVTQMGQEVILRCVPISNHLYFYWYRQILGQKVEFLVSFYNNEISEKSEIFDDQFSVERPDGSNFTLKIRSTKLEDSAMYFCASNLGSSYNEQFFGPGTRLTVL.

The chain combines TRBV4-2 with TRBJ2-1; the match to TRBD1 covers 9 bases. The CDR3 length is 15 residues. The junction had 3 bases not matched to a gene; V was cut back by 4 bases and J by 2 bases. Germline loops: CDR1 LGHNA, CDR2 YNFKEQ. The CDR3 coding sequence is TGTGCCAGCAGCCCCGGGACAGGGACCTACAATGAGCAGTTCTTC. Translating it yields CASSPGTGTYNEQFF.